These 27 T cell receptor beta chains were all obtained from the same sample, sequenced in a study of blood T cells in healthy people across ages. Next came a second PCR, run for about 7 to 12 cycles, which used a sample-barcoded 5' primer along with a J-beta primer mix. TCRdb reprocessed the 5' RACE reads with MiXCR, giving one entry per CDR3 protein. The data hold hundreds of thousands of distinct CDR3 sequences, with less than 60% observed a single time. Specimen: blood. Receptors were obtained from an elderly man in good health.

This clonotype was detected a few times. The chain uses TRBV4-1 and TRBJ2-5; 11 bases are a match to TRBD1. The closer fit of TRBJ2-7 to the DNA end suggests the J call may be wrong. The CDR3 runs to 15 residues. CDR1 is MGHRA and CDR2 is YSYEKL in the germline V gene. The chain's CDR3 is CASSQPGQGVYEQYF. The CDR3 nucleotides are TGCGCCAGCAGCCAACCGGGACAGGGGGTTTACGAGCAGTACTTC.

The chain's CDR3 is CASSPSRGIPYEQYF. The DNA for the CDR3 is TGTGCCAGCAGCCCCTCTCGCGGGATCCCATACGAGCAGTACTTC. The chain links TRBV7-2 to TRBJ2-7, with D possibly matching TRBD2 (6 bases). Germline CDR1 is SGHTA and CDR2 is FQGNSA. V lost 5 bases, J lost 4 bases, and 18 bases lay in between. The CDR3 runs to 15 residues.

The rearrangement uses TRBV6-2 or TRBV6-3 and TRBJ2-7; 10 bases match TRBD1. Germline CDR1 reads MNHEY; CDR2 reads SVGEGT. Germline trimming cut 6 bases from V and 7 bases from J; bases unmatched to any gene: 18. CDR3 length: 17 residues. The CDR3 region is CASRAGSGTGEPFEQYF. The CDR3 region has the DNA TGTGCCAGCAGAGCCGGGAGTGGGACAGGGGAACCCTTTGAGCAGTACTTC.

The chain has TRBV7-2 and TRBJ2-4; no reliable D call. Germline CDR1 reads SGHTA; CDR2 reads FQGNSA. V dropped 3 bases and J dropped 12 bases, with 18 bases sitting between them. CDR3 length equals 14 residues. CDR3 sequence: CASSFNAGPQHQYF. In DNA form, the CDR3 reads TGTGCCAGCAGCTTTAACGCCGGGCCCCAACATCAGTACTTC.

This clonotype was observed at least ten times. The rearrangement joins TRBV6-5 to TRBJ2-3; unclear D gene. CDR3 length: 14 amino acids. Germline CDR1 and CDR2: MNHEY and SVGAGI. The V gene lost 5 bases and the J gene lost 4 bases, with 13 bases spanning the gap. The DNA of the CDR3 is TGTGCCAGCAGTCACCTCGTCCGTCCAGATACGCAGTATTTT. It is translated as CASSHLVRPDTQYF.

This rearrangement joins TRBV4-3 to TRBJ2-1; 11 bases agree with TRBD2. Germline V gene sequence: CDR1 LGHNA, CDR2 YSLEER. The CDR3 runs to 16 residues. V dropped 5 bases and J dropped 7; count of bases not matched to a gene: 10. CDR3 bases: TGCGCCAGCAGCGACACACTAGCGGGGGTGAAAAATGAGCAGTTCTTC. Its translation is CASSDTLAGVKNEQFF.

With respect to this clonotype: Given a much more abundant clone one base away, this may be a read error. The CDR3 nucleotides are TGTGTCAGCAGTTCCTCGACAGGGGGCCTCGATCAGCCCCAGCATTTT. Translation: CVSSSSTGGLDQPQHF. V gene TRBV6-6 combines with J gene TRBJ1-5; TRBD1 aligns across 10 bases. CDR3 length: 16 amino acids. Germline V gene data show CDR1 as MNHNY and CDR2 as SVGAGI (reference sequence).

The rearrangement joins TRBV11-1 to TRBJ2-7; TRBD2 is a possible D gene (5 bases). Germline V gene sequence: CDR1 SGHAT, CDR2 FQDESV (reference sequence). The V end lost 3 bases, the J end lost 4 bases, and 13 bases lay between the germline ends. The CDR3 covers 14 residues. The chain's CDR3 is CASSFGLAVYEQYF. The CDR3 bases are TGTGCCAGCAGCTTCGGCCTAGCAGTTTACGAGCAGTACTTC.

In nucleotides, the CDR3 is TGCAGTGCTAGAGATAGGGGCAGGGAGTACGAGCAGTACTTC. Its protein is CSARDRGREYEQYF. The gene calls are TRBV20-1 and TRBJ2-7, with D perhaps given as TRBD1 or TRBD2 (5 bases each). The CDR3 is made up of 14 amino acids. Trimming removed 0 bases at V and 4 bases at J, with 13 bases between. CDR1 and CDR2 from the germline V gene are DFQATT and SNEGSKA (reference sequence).

The V call is TRBV29-1, the J call TRBJ2-6; 7 bases line up with TRBD1. V shed 6 bases, J shed 1 base, and the junction held 12 bases outside the gene matches. This CDR3 is 17 amino acids long. CDR1 is SQVTM, CDR2 ANQGSEA, per germline. CDR3 loop: CSVRPWGQWSGANVLTF. For the CDR3, the DNA is TGCAGCGTGAGGCCTTGGGGACAGTGGTCTGGGGCCAACGTCCTGACTTTC.

The chain recombines TRBV7-2 with TRBJ1-5; D is unresolved. Germline CDR1 SGHTA, CDR2 FQGNSA. Trimming removed 2 bases at V and 1 base at J, with 6 bases between. CDR3 length: 14 residues. The CDR3 nucleotides read TGTGCCAGCAGCTTATGGCTGAGCAATCAGCCCCAGCATTTT. This gives the protein CASSLWLSNQPQHF.

The chain uses TRBV20-1 and TRBJ1-1, with 8 nucleotides matching TRBD1. V lost 2 bases, J lost 5 bases, and 7 bases stayed unmatched. Germline V lookup: CDR1 DFQATT, CDR2 SNEGSKA (reference sequence). The CDR3 extends over 14 amino acids. This CDR3 is CSARRGTGGTEAFF. In nucleotides, the CDR3 is TGCAGTGCTAGACGTGGGACAGGCGGAACTGAAGCTTTCTTT.

The genes are TRBV12-3 or TRBV12-4 and TRBJ2-3; a weak D match, TRBD2 (7 bases). This CDR3 spans 17 amino acids. Trimming removed 3 bases at V and 5 bases at J, with 21 bases between. In DNA, the CDR3 is TGTGCCAGCAGTTTGCGGGGGCTAACCCGAGCCCAAGATACGCAGTATTTT. Its translation: CASSLRGLTRAQDTQYF.

This clonotype was observed at least ten times. The V call is TRBV20-1, the J call TRBJ2-7, with D possibly TRBD1 on 5 matching bases. Trimming shortened V by 6 bases and J by 5 bases, and 8 bases separated the two germline ends. From germline, CDR1 is DFQATT and CDR2 SNEGSKA (reference sequence). This CDR3 contains 10 residues. DNA for the CDR3: TGCAGTGCAAGCAGGGACGAGCAGTACTTC. Its protein is CSASRDEQYF.

The genes are TRBV12-3 or TRBV12-4 and TRBJ2-3, with D perhaps assigned TRBD1 or TRBD2 (5 bases each). V dropped 5 bases and J dropped 11 bases, with 23 bases sitting between them. CDR3 length: 15 residues. The DNA of the CDR3 is TGTGCCAGCAGTGCCCCCCGAGGGGAACCAGATGTGCAGTATTTT. This codes for CASSAPRGEPDVQYF.

The chain is built from TRBV4-1 and TRBJ2-7; 10 nucleotides match TRBD1. The CDR3 contains 16 residues. Per the germline V gene, CDR1 is MGHRA and CDR2 is YSYEKL. V trimming: 4 bases; J trimming: 6 bases; junction bases outside the gene matches: 12. This CDR3 is CASSPRGDRGFGEQYF. The CDR3 bases are TGCGCCAGCAGCCCCCGAGGGGACAGGGGATTTGGCGAGCAGTACTTC.

The chain carries TRBV29-1 and TRBJ2-7; 8 nucleotides line up with TRBD1. The CDR3 sequence is 14 residues long. Looked up from germline, CDR1 is SQVTM and CDR2 is ANQGSEA. The V segment lost 6 bases and the J segment 2 bases; nucleotides outside the gene matches: 9. This CDR3 reads CSVVPGTGAYEQYF. The CDR3 bases are TGCAGCGTGGTACCCGGGACAGGCGCCTACGAGCAGTACTTC.

In this sample, this clonotype turned up a few times. The rearrangement joins TRBV12-3 or TRBV12-4 to TRBJ2-3; D might be TRBD2 (5 bases). The V end was cut by 5 bases, the J end by 5 bases, with 14 bases between. The CDR3 consists of 14 residues. CDR3 in DNA: TGTGCCAGCAGTCCCCCGGGGTTGGGAGATACGCAGTATTTT. Translated, it gives CASSPPGLGDTQYF.

J is TRBJ2-5 and V is TRBV7-2; weak D call: TRBD2 (5 bases). Germline-derived CDR1 and CDR2 are SGHTA and FQGNSA. The V gene lost 4 bases and the J gene lost 4 bases, with 13 bases spanning the gap. This CDR3 contains 14 residues. CDR3 region: CASSSTRSVETQYF. The CDR3 DNA follows: TGTGCCAGCAGCTCTACTAGGTCTGTAGAGACCCAGTACTTC.

V and J are TRBV4-1 and TRBJ2-7; tentative D call: TRBD2 (7 bases). Germline V gene data show CDR1 as MGHRA and CDR2 as YSYEKL. With 1 base removed from V and 5 bases from J, the gap between germline ends came to 15 bases. The CDR3 runs to 15 residues. As DNA, the CDR3 is TGCGCCAGCAGCCAAGGCGGGGGCCTCGGGGACGAGCAGTACTTC. Residues: CASSQGGGLGDEQYF.

This clonotype has only one observation. This rearrangement joins TRBV20-1 to TRBJ1-1, with TRBD1 matching over 8 bases. CDR3 length: 13 residues. Trimming took 5 bases from V and 4 from J; bases not matched to a gene: 6. CDR1 and CDR2 from the germline V gene are DFQATT and SNEGSKA (reference sequence). CDR3 in amino acids: CSAAGQGSTEAFF. CDR3 coding DNA: TGCAGTGCTGCAGGACAGGGAAGCACTGAAGCTTTCTTT.

This clonotype came up a few times. The chain carries TRBV28 and TRBJ2-7, with 8 bases that match TRBD1. From germline, CDR1 is MDHEN and CDR2 SYDVKM. The CDR3 is made up of 16 amino acids. The V and J ends lost 3 bases and 0 bases, in that order; junction bases with no gene match: 7. The CDR3: CASSFLGTGVSYEQYF. CDR3 DNA sequence: TGTGCCAGCAGTTTTTTAGGGACAGGAGTCTCCTACGAGCAGTACTTC. Together with reference TRBV28 and TRBJ2-7, the CDR3 gives the full variable domain: DVKVTQSSRYLVKRTGEKVFLECVQDMDHENMFWYRQDPGLGLRLIYFSYDVKMKEKGDIPEGYSVSREKKERFSLILESASTNQTSMYLCASSFLGTGVSYEQYFGPGTRLTVT.

This clonotype has a handful of counts. The chain uses TRBV27 and TRBJ1-2; 9 nucleotides match TRBD1. The J segment lost 2 bases and the V segment lost 4 bases, leaving 5 bases of the junction unmatched. The germline V gene has CDR1 MNHEY and CDR2 SMNVEV (reference sequence). The CDR3 has 15 amino acids. In DNA form, the CDR3 reads TGTGCCAGCAGTTCTCGGACAGGGGAGAACTATGGCTACACCTTC. This gives the protein CASSSRTGENYGYTF.

The table lists this clonotype with a few counts. The gene calls are TRBV10-3 and TRBJ2-3; D perhaps matches TRBD1 (6 bases). Per germline, CDR1 ENHRY and CDR2 SYGVKD. The CDR3 extends over 13 amino acids. With 7 bases removed from V and 2 bases from J, the gap between germline ends came to 10 bases. CDR3: CAIMTGYTDTQYF. The CDR3 coding sequence is TGTGCCATCATGACAGGCTACACAGATACGCAGTATTTT.

V usage is TRBV6-2 or TRBV6-3 and J usage is TRBJ1-1; D is uncertain. The CDR3 spans 12 residues. V lost 5 bases to trimming and J lost 7 bases, with 11 bases between them. Looked up from germline, CDR1 is MNHEY and CDR2 is SVGEGT. The CDR3 protein is CASSTPVNEAFF. The CDR3 bases are TGTGCCAGCAGTACCCCCGTAAATGAAGCTTTCTTT.

The J gene is TRBJ1-2, the V gene TRBV7-9; no definite D call. Looked up from germline, CDR1 is SEHNR and CDR2 is FQNEAQ (reference sequence). Trimming took 4 bases from V and 8 from J, leaving 17 bases between them. The CDR3 length is 14 residues. The CDR3 DNA is TGTGCCAGCAGCTCAACCCGGGATAGAAGCGGCTACACCTTC. Encoded protein: CASSSTRDRSGYTF.

The CDR3 spells CASSFEGVYTEAFF. The CDR3 nucleotides read TGTGCCAGCAGTTTTGAGGGGGTATACACTGAAGCTTTCTTT. The V and J genes are TRBV28 and TRBJ1-1, with a possible D match to TRBD1 (6 bases). This CDR3 region has 14 residues. V was cut by 3 bases and J by 3 bases, with 11 bases left in between. Per germline, CDR1 MDHEN and CDR2 SYDVKM. The full variable domain, its missing parts supplied by reference TRBV28 and TRBJ1-1, is DVKVTQSSRYLVKRTGEKVFLECVQDMDHENMFWYRQDPGLGLRLIYFSYDVKMKEKGDIPEGYSVSREKKERFSLILESASTNQTSMYLCASSFEGVYTEAFFGQGTRLTVV.